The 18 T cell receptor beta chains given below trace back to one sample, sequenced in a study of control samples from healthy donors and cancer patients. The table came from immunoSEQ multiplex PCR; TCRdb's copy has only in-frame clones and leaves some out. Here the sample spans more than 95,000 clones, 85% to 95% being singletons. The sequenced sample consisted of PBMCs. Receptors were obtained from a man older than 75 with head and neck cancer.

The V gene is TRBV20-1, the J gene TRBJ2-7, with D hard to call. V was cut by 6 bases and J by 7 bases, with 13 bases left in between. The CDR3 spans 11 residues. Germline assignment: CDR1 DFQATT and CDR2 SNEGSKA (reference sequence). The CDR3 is CSAYKRKEQYF. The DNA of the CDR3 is TGCAGTGCCTATAAACGTAAAGAGCAGTACTTC.

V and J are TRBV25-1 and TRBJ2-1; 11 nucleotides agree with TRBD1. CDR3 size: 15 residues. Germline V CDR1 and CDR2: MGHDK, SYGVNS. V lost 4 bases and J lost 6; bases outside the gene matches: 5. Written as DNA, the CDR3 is TGTGCCAGCAGTGCCCTCGGGACAGGGGGCAATGAGCAGTTCTTC. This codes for CASSALGTGGNEQFF.

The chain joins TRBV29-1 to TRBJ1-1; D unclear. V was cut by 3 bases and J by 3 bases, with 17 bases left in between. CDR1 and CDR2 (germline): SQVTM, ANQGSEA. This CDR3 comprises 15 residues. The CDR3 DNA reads TGCAGCGTTGATCGGTGGGCCACAACCTACACTGAAGCTTTCTTT. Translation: CSVDRWATTYTEAFF.

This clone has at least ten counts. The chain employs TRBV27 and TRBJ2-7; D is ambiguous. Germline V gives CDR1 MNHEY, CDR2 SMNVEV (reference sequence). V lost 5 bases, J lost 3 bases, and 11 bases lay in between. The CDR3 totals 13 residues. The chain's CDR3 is CASSIRPDYEQYF. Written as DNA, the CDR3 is TGTGCCAGCAGTATCAGACCGGACTACGAGCAGTACTTC.

The CDR3 nucleotides read TGTGCCTGGAGTGGCATGAGTACTGAAGCTTTCTTT. It codes for CAWSGMSTEAFF. V usage is TRBV30 and J usage is TRBJ1-1; D is unclear. Looked up from germline, CDR1 is GTSNPN and CDR2 is SVGIG (reference sequence). The CDR3 spans 12 residues. The germline V and J ends were trimmed by 1 base and 5 bases, with 8 bases remaining between them.

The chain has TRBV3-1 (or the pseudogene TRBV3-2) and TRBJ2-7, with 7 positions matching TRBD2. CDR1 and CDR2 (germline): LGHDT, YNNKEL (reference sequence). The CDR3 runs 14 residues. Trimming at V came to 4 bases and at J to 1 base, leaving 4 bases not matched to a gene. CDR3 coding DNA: TGTGCCAGCAGCCGTACTAGCGAGTCCTACGAGCAGTACTTC. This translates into CASSRTSESYEQYF.

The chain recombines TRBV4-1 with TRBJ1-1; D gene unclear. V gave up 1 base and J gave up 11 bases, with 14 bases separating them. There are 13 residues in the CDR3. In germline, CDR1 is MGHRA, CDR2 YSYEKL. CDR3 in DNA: TGCGCCAGCAGCCAAGTCACAGAGGGTAGTGCTTTCTTT. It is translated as CASSQVTEGSAFF.

CDR3 DNA sequence: TGTGCCAGCAGTCCCCGTACGGAAGGGGGAGAGACCCAGTACTTC. Protein product: CASSPRTEGGETQYF. This chain joins TRBV3-1 (or the pseudogene TRBV3-2) and TRBJ2-5, with a tentative D call TRBD1 (6 bases). V lost 6 bases to trimming and J lost 4 bases, with 18 bases between them. Germline lookup yields CDR1 LGHDT and CDR2 YNNKEL (reference sequence). This CDR3 has 15 residues.

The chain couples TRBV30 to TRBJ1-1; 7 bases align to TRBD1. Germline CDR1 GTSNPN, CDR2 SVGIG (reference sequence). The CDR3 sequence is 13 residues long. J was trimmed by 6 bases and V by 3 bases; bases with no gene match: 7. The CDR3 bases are TGTGCCTGGAGCAAAGACAGGGATCCTGAAGCTTTCTTT. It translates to CAWSKDRDPEAFF.

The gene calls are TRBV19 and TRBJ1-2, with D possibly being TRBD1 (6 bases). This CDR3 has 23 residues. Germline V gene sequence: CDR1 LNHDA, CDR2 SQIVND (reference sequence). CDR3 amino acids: CAKRASSIITRGFRLLGGDGYTF. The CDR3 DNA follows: TGTGCTAAGCGTGCCAGTAGTATAATCACCAGGGGATTTCGGCTTTTGGGGGGGGATGGCTACACCTTC.

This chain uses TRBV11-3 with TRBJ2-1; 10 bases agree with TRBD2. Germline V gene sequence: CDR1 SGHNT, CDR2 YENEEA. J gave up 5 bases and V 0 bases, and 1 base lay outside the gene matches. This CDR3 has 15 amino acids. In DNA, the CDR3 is TGTGCCAGCAGCTTAGATCTAGCGGGAGACAATGAGCAGTTCTTC. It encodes CASSLDLAGDNEQFF.

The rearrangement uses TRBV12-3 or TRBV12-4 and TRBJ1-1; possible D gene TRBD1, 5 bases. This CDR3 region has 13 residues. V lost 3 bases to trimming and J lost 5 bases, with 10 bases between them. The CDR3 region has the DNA TGTGCCAGCAGTTTTCAAGGGGTAACTGAAGCTTTCTTT. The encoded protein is CASSFQGVTEAFF.

The CDR3, as DNA: TGTGCCAGCAGTTTCGTAGCGGGGACCTCTAGAAATGAGCAGTTCTTC. This gives the protein CASSFVAGTSRNEQFF. The chain carries TRBV27 and TRBJ2-1, with 8 nucleotides matching TRBD2. With 3 bases clipped from V and 7 bases from J, the junction kept 11 bases outside the gene matches. Germline lookup yields CDR1 MNHEY and CDR2 SMNVEV (reference sequence). This CDR3 contains 16 residues.

The CDR3 bases are TGTGCCAGCAGCTTGCTTAGGGATTGGAGGAACACTGAAGCTTTCTTT. Encoded protein: CASSLLRDWRNTEAFF. The gene calls are TRBV5-4 and TRBJ1-1; D is uncertain. V gave up 1 base and J gave up 1 base, with 14 bases separating them. Germline CDR1 is SGHNT and CDR2 is YYREEE (reference sequence). This CDR3 spans 16 amino acids.

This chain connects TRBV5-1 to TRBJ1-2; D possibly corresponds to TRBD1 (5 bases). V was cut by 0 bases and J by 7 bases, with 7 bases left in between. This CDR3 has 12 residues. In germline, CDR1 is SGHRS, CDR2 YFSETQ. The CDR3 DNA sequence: TGCGCCAGCAGCTTGGAGGGGACTGGCTACACCTTC. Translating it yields CASSLEGTGYTF. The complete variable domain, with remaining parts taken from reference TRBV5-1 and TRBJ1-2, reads KAGVTQTPRYLIKTRGQQVTLSCSPISGHRSVSWYQQTPGQGLQFLFEYFSETQRNKGNFPGRFSGRQFSNSRSEMNVSTLELGDSALYLCASSLEGTGYTFGSGTRLTVV.

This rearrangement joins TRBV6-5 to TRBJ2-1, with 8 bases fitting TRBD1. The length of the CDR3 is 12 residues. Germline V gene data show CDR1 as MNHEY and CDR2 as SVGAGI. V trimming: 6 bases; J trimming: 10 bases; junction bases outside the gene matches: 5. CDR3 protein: CASRPDRGEQFF. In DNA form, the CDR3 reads TGTGCCAGCAGGCCCGACAGGGGAGAGCAGTTCTTC.

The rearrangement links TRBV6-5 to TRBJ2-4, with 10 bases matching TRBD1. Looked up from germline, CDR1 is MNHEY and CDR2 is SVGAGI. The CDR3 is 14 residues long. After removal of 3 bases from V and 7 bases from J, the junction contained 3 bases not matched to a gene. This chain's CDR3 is CASSYDRGPNIQYF. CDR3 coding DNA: TGTGCCAGCAGTTATGACAGGGGGCCCAACATTCAGTACTTC.

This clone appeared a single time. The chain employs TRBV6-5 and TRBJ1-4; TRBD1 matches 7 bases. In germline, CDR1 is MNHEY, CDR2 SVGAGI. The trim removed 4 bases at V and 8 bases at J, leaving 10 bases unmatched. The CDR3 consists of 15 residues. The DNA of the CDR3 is TGTGCCAGCAGTTCCATCCAGGGGGGTAGGGAAAAACTGTTTTTT. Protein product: CASSSIQGGREKLFF.